This TCR beta chain was observed in a study of T cells in Graves' hyperthyroidism and ophthalmopathy. The CDR3 runs to 14 residues. Unmatched junction bases numbered 8, after V lost 8 bases and J lost 4 bases. Per germline, CDR1 SNHLY and CDR2 FYNNEI. On this clonotype: Its antigen remains unidentified.

General observations from the study: Most expanded thyroid clonotypes above 0.001 recurred in blood.

From RNA transcripts, TCR beta CDR3 regions were amplified. HTBI primers were used for first-round RT-PCR of the TCR CDR3. MiXCR, run by TCRdb on the multiplex PCR reads, gives a single entry per CDR3 protein. The data show about 520,000 distinct CDR3 sequences, around 24% seen once. At least 3 on the Clinical Activity Score was recorded for ophthalmopathy patients, who also had NOSPECS grade at least 4 and duration under 3 months. Cells are PBMCs isolated from around 9.4 ml of fresh blood. Sequencing was done on a sample of blood. The chain combines TRBV2 with TRBJ1-1, with 9 bases aligning to TRBD1. This receptor was obtained from a woman in her thirties with Graves' ophthalmopathy. CDR3 DNA sequence: TGTGCCAGCGTCCGAGGACAGGGGTGCACTGAAGCTTTCTTT. Residues: CASVRGQGCTEAFF.